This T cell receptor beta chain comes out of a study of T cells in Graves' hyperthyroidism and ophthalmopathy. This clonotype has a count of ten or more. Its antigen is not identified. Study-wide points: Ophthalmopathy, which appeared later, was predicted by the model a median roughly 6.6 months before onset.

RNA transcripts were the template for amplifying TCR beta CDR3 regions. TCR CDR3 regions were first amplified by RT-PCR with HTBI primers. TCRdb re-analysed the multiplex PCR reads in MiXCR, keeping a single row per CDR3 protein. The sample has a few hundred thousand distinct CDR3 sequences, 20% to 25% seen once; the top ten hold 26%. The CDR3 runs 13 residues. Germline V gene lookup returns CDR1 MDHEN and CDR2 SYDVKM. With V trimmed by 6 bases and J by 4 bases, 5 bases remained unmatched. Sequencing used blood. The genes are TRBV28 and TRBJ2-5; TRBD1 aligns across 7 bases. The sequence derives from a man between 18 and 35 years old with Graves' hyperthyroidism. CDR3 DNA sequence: TGTGCCAGCAGCGTCGGGGACAGAGAGACCCAGTACTTC. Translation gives CASSVGDRETQYF.